A selection of T cell receptor beta chains follows, all from one sample in a study of CD8 T cells in ankylosing spondylitis. TCRdb redid the calling of the 5' RACE reads with MiXCR, one entry per CDR3 protein. This table has roughly 450,000 distinct CDR3 sequences, approximately 26% appearing once. Specimen: blood, either unsorted or a sorted T cell fraction (not recorded which). All receptors come from a male donor with ankylosing spondylitis. Both conserved end residues are part of each CDR3. D genes are given only for firm matches. Size tells how often a clone was seen (once, few, many) or the class of an expanded clone, and some rows leave it out.

TRBV6-7	TRBD1	.	TRBJ1-2	TGTGCCAGCAGTTATTTGAAACCGGGACAGGGTCTTTCTGGCTACACCTTC	CASSYLKPGQGLSGYTF
TRBV5-1	.	few	TRBJ2-1	TGCGCCAGCAGCATGAGCGGATACAATGAGCAGTTCTTC	CASSMSGYNEQFF
TRBV7-2	.	few	TRBJ2-6	TGTGCCAGCAGCTTACTACAGGGTCCCTCTGGGGCCAACGTCCTGACTTTC	CASSLLQGPSGANVLTF
TRBV7-9	.	few	TRBJ2-4	TGTGCCAGCAGCTTCGGGGGGCTTGGAAACATTCAGTACTTC	CASSFGGLGNIQYF
TRBV5-1	TRBD1	few	TRBJ1-3	TGCGCCAGCAGCTTCACCGGGACAGGGGCTGGAAACACCATATATTTT	CASSFTGTGAGNTIYF
TRBV9	TRBD1	once	TRBJ2-1	TGTGCCAGCACCCAGGGGGTCGGCGCCTACAATGAGCAGTTCTTC	CASTQGVGAYNEQFF
TRBV2	.	.	TRBJ1-2	TGTGCCAGCAGTGACGGTAGGGTCTATGGCTACACCTTC	CASSDGRVYGYTF
TRBV15	.	few	TRBJ2-1	TGTGCCACCAAGAGGGGGGGATTACTGAGCTCCTACAATGAGCAGTTCTTC	CATKRGGLLSSYNEQFF
TRBV7-2	.	few	TRBJ1-1	TGTGCCAGCAGCTTAAGGCTGAGGGACACTGAAGCTTTCTTT	CASSLRLRDTEAFF
TRBV20-1	TRBD1	many	TRBJ1-5	TGCAGTGCTAGAGGACGACAGGGTGGGTGGGTTCAGCCCCAGCATTTT	CSARGRQGGWVQPQHF
TRBV10-2	TRBD2	few	TRBJ2-1	TGCGCCAGCGGGACTAGCGGGTTGAATGAGCAGTTCTTC	CASGTSGLNEQFF
TRBV25-1	.	few	TRBJ2-2	TGTGCCAGCAGCCGGACCCACACCGGGGAGCTGTTTTTT	CASSRTHTGELFF
TRBV10-2	TRBD2	.	TRBJ2-3	TGCGCCAGCACCGAGACGGGGCTAGCGGCTAAAGGAGGATTGTCTTCCCAGTATTTT	CASTETGLAAKGGLSSQYF
TRBV2	TRBD1	few	TRBJ1-1	TGTGCCAGCACCTTGGACAGGATGAGGGCTTTCTTT	CASTLDRMRAFF
TRBV5-1	.	few	TRBJ2-1	TGCGCCAGCAGCTTGGGGGTAGTAAGTCGGCATGAGCAGTTCTTC	CASSLGVVSRHEQFF
TRBV10-3	TRBD1	few	TRBJ2-3	TGTGCCATCAGTGGCTCAGGACAGGGACAATTCACAGATACGCAGTATTTT	CAISGSGQGQFTDTQYF
TRBV6-1	.	.	TRBJ2-3	TGTGCCAGCACCGCGTCGCAGGGGACAGATACGCAGTATTTT	CASTASQGTDTQYF
TRBV27	TRBD2	few	TRBJ2-1	TGTGCCAGCAGTACACTAGCGGCGGTCTACAATGAGCAGTTCTTC	CASSTLAAVYNEQFF
TRBV6-1	.	few	TRBJ2-3	TGTGCCAGCAGTACAGGGTCAGGTAGGACAGATACGCAGTATTTT	CASSTGSGRTDTQYF
TRBV7-8	.	few	TRBJ1-6	TGTGCCAGCAGCTCCGCAACAAGCTCCTATAATTCACCCCTCCACTTT	CASSSATSSYNSPLHF
TRBV7-8	TRBD2	.	TRBJ2-1	TGTGCCAGCAGCACGAGCGGGAGGGGAAGGTTTAATGAGCAGTTCTTC	CASSTSGRGRFNEQFF
TRBV7-9	.	few	TRBJ2-5	TGTGCCAGCAGCTTAGCACCCGACAGGACCCGGGGGACCCAGTACTTC	CASSLAPDRTRGTQYF
TRBV29-1	.	.	TRBJ2-5	TGCAGCGTTGATGCGGAAGCGGAGACCCAGTACTTC	CSVDAEAETQYF
TRBV20-1	.	once	TRBJ2-1	TGCAGTGCTCCGCCGATCGGGTCGAATGAGCAGTTCTTC	CSAPPIGSNEQFF
TRBV5-6	.	few	TRBJ1-2	TGTGCCAGCAGCTTGGGTATAGGGGTATCCTATGGCTACACCTTC	CASSLGIGVSYGYTF
TRBV5-1	.	few	TRBJ1-2	TGCGCCAGCAGCTTGGCCTCTACAGCTAACTATGGCTACACCTTC	CASSLASTANYGYTF
TRBV6-2/TRBV6-3	TRBD2	few	TRBJ2-3	TGTGCCAGTATCAGCGGGAGTGAAACAGATACGCAGTATTTT	CASISGSETDTQYF
TRBV4-2	TRBD2	few	TRBJ2-3	TGTGCCAGCACCAGGGGACTAGCGGGATCAGATACGCAGTATTTT	CASTRGLAGSDTQYF
TRBV7-9	.	.	TRBJ2-7	TGTGCCAGCAGCTCTCCCCCCATGGCCTACGAGCAGTACTTC	CASSSPPMAYEQYF
TRBV24-1	.	few	TRBJ2-5	TGTGCCACCAGTGATTTCAACTCCGCTGGGACCCAGTACTTC	CATSDFNSAGTQYF
TRBV5-5	.	.	TRBJ1-1	TGTGCCAGCAGCTTGGTAGACGAGACTGAAGCTTTCTTT	CASSLVDETEAFF
TRBV19	.	few	TRBJ2-7	TGTGCCAGTAGTATTCAGGGCCCAACCTACGAGCAGTACTTC	CASSIQGPTYEQYF
TRBV7-7	.	many	TRBJ1-1	TGTGCCAGCAGCTTATCGGAGAACACTGAAGCTTTCTTT	CASSLSENTEAFF
TRBV11-2	.	many	TRBJ2-1	TGTGCCAGCAGCCGAACTAGCAATGAGCAGTTCTTC	CASSRTSNEQFF
TRBV12-3/TRBV12-4	.	many	TRBJ1-5	TGTGCCAGCAGTTCCACCTATCGGGGAGGTCAGCCCCAGCATTTT	CASSSTYRGGQPQHF
TRBV10-3	.	few	TRBJ1-2	TGTGCCACATTGAAGTTCGGGGAATATAACTATGGCTACACCTTC	CATLKFGEYNYGYTF
TRBV5-6	TRBD2	.	TRBJ2-1	TGTGCCAGCAGCTTTGGGTACGGGAGGGCCCTCAATGAGCAGTTCTTC	CASSFGYGRALNEQFF
TRBV16	.	few	TRBJ2-1	TGTGCCAGCAGCCAACACCCCCGGCAGGGTCACTTCTTC	CASSQHPRQGHFF
TRBV7-2	.	few	TRBJ2-5	TGTGCCAGCAGCTTAATTTTGGAGACCCAGTACTTC	CASSLILETQYF
TRBV7-2	TRBD2	.	TRBJ2-3	TGTGCCAGCAGCACAGCGGGATCCACAGATACGCAGTATTTT	CASSTAGSTDTQYF
TRBV18	.	.	TRBJ1-1	TGTGCCAGCTCACCCACGAAGGACACTGAAGCTTTCTTT	CASSPTKDTEAFF
TRBV24-1	.	.	TRBJ2-1	TGTGCCACCGGCCCAGGGGACATAAGGAGTGAGCAGTTCTTC	CATGPGDIRSEQFF
TRBV20-1	TRBD2	.	TRBJ2-3	TGCAGTGCTAGAGATAGTTCAAGCGGGGACCCGTTCGGGCAGTATTTT	CSARDSSSGDPFGQYF
TRBV5-1	.	.	TRBJ2-1	TGCGCCAGCAGCTTGGTCGGTAACAATGAGCAGTTCTTC	CASSLVGNNEQFF
TRBV2	.	.	TRBJ2-1	TGTGCCAGCAATTCTAACAGCGATGGTGAGCAGTTCTTC	CASNSNSDGEQFF
TRBV5-1	.	.	TRBJ2-3	TGCGCCAGCAGGTGGGGTGGCACAGATACGCAGTATTTT	CASRWGGTDTQYF
TRBV5-1	TRBD2	few	TRBJ2-1	TGCGCCAGCAGCTTGCAAGCGGGAGGTATCTACAATGAGCAGTTCTTC	CASSLQAGGIYNEQFF
TRBV20-1	.	few	TRBJ2-4	TGCAGTGCTAGCGTCGGTGGGGACATTCAGTACTTC	CSASVGGDIQYF
TRBV20-1	TRBD1	few	TRBJ2-5	TGCAGTGCTAGGGCAGGGGGCTTTGTGACCCAGTACTTC	CSARAGGFVTQYF
TRBV11-2	.	.	TRBJ1-5	TGTGCCAGCAGCTCCGACAGAATCAATCAGCCCCAGCATTTT	CASSSDRINQPQHF
TRBV5-1	.	many	TRBJ1-3	TGCGCCAGCAGCTTGGACACCACCTCTGGAAACACCATATATTTT	CASSLDTTSGNTIYF
TRBV6-1	TRBD1	.	TRBJ2-5	TGTGCCAGCAGCCCTCTGCGGGACAGGGGGCGAGAGACCCAGTACTTC	CASSPLRDRGRETQYF
TRBV25-1	.	few	TRBJ2-3	TGTGCCAGTTCGGCCCCCCATACGCAGTATTTT	CASSAPHTQYF
TRBV6-5	TRBD2	.	TRBJ2-1	TGTGCCAGCAGTTACTTGGGAGGGCCTGGGGACAATGAGCAGTTCTTC	CASSYLGGPGDNEQFF
TRBV20-1	.	.	TRBJ2-1	TGCAGTGCTAGAGATCCAGCGGGTAATGAGCAGTTCTTC	CSARDPAGNEQFF
TRBV20-1	TRBD2	few	TRBJ2-1	TGCAGTGCTGGGGGATTAGCGGGACGAAACAATGAGCAGTTCTTC	CSAGGLAGRNNEQFF
TRBV19	.	many	TRBJ1-5	TGTGCCAGTGGAACCCGGGACGGACTCGATCGGGCCCAGCATTTT	CASGTRDGLDRAQHF